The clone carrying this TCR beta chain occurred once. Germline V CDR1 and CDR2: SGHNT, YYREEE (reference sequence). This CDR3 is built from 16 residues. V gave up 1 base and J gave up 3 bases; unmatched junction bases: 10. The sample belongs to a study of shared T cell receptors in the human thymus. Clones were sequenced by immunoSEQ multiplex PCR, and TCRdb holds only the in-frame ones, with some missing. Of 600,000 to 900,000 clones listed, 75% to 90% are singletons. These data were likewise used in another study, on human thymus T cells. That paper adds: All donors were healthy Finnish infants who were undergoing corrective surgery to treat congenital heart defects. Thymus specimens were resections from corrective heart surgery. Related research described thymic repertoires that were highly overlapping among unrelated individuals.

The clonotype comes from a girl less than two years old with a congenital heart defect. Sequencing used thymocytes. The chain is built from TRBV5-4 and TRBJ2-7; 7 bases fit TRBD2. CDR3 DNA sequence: TGTGCCAGCAGCTTGTTTTGGGGGGGGGACCTCTACGAGCAGTACTTC. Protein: CASSLFWGGDLYEQYF. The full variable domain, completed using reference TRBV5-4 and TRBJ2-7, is ETGVTQSPTHLIKTRGQQVTLRCSSQSGHNTVSWYQQALGQGPQFIFQYYREEENGRGNFPPRFSGLQFPNYSSELNVNALELDDSALYLCASSLFWGGDLYEQYFGPGTRLTVT.